Listed below are T cell receptor beta chains from one sample, sequenced in a study of cytomegalovirus exposure and HLA in healthy donors. Sequencing was performed with immunoSEQ multiplex PCR; in TCRdb, only in-frame clones are kept and a portion is missing. The sample holds around 350,000 clones, more than 80% seen once. The sequenced sample was PBMCs. The receptor set was obtained from a woman aged 18-29 years in good health and CMV-seronegative. Each CDR3 is given without its conserved first and last residue. For some rows the clone size is stated as once, few or many, or as a class when expanded; others skip it.

13,TRBV27,.,ASSPVEGARYGYT
13,TRBV6-1,.,ASIPGQSLYNEQF
12,TRBV5-4,once,ASSGKTGNTEAF
11,TRBV5-4,.,ASSSDRVEPQH
11,TRBV9,.,ASSARTGVGYT
12,TRBV28,.,ASSLMDRGDEQF
13,TRBV5-1,.,ASSPHVGGGYGYT
12,TRBV19,.,ASSSRDRRDEQY
13,TRBV9,.,ASTPGEGTYNEQF
13,TRBV19,.,ASSPRRSANYGYT
9,TRBV20-1,.,SARDRYEQF